Each of the 21 T cell receptor beta chains below was sequenced from the same sample in a study of T cell repertoires in cytomegalovirus infection. MiXCR, run by TCRdb on the reads, gives a single entry per CDR3 protein. The profile shows 630,000 or so distinct CDR3 sequences, roughly 26% of them singletons. The sample was CD8+ T cells from PBMCs. The receptors derive from a human donor in good health (CMV status not recorded). Some clones in this sample may be carry-over from other donors' samples.

This chain links TRBV28 with TRBJ2-3; D not certain. Trimming cost V 2 bases and J 0 bases, with 15 bases left between them. CDR1 and CDR2 (germline): MDHEN, SYDVKM. The CDR3 extends over 17 amino acids. CDR3 in amino acids: CASSLRSGRASTDTQYF. The CDR3 coding sequence is TGTGCCAGCAGTTTACGTTCAGGAAGAGCTAGCACAGATACGCAGTATTTT.

This clonotype was seen at least ten times. The rearrangement links TRBV7-9 to TRBJ2-5, with D tentatively TRBD2 (5 bases). Trimming shortened V by 8 bases and J by 3 bases, and 13 bases separated the two germline ends. From germline, CDR1 is SEHNR and CDR2 FQNEAQ (reference sequence). The CDR3 has 13 residues. CDR3 residues: CASVQAGEETQYF. As DNA, the CDR3 is TGTGCCAGCGTTCAGGCGGGCGAAGAGACCCAGTACTTC.

The chain links TRBV2 to TRBJ2-6; the D call may be TRBD1 or TRBD2 (5 bases each). The CDR3 has 17 residues. With 3 bases removed from V and 4 bases from J, the gap between germline ends came to 16 bases. The germline CDR1 and CDR2 sequences are SNHLY and FYNNEI. This CDR3 reads CASSEGLASGGANVLTF. DNA for the CDR3: TGTGCCAGCAGTGAGGGGCTAGCCTCTGGAGGGGCCAACGTCCTGACTTTC. Full variable domain (remainder filled in from reference TRBV2 and TRBJ2-6): EPEVTQTPSHQVTQMGQEVILRCVPISNHLYFYWYRQILGQKVEFLVSFYNNEISEKSEIFDDQFSVERPDGSNFTLKIRSTKLEDSAMYFCASSEGLASGGANVLTFGAGSRLTVL.

Concerning this clonotype itself: A much bigger clone sits one base away, suggesting this may be a read error. The chain combines TRBV14 with TRBJ2-3; TRBD2 matches at 10 bases. The CDR3 is 15 amino acids. Trimming cost V 4 bases and J 2 bases; bases outside gene matches: 3. The germline V gene has CDR1 SGHDN and CDR2 FVKESK. The CDR3 nucleotides read TGTGCCAGCAGCCCGGGACTAGCGTACACAGATACGCAGTATTTT. Its protein product is CASSPGLAYTDTQYF.

The chain has TRBV27 and TRBJ2-7; 7 positions agree with TRBD1. CDR3 length: 16 amino acids. Unmatched junction bases numbered 12, after V lost 5 bases and J lost 2 bases. In germline, CDR1 is MNHEY, CDR2 SMNVEV (reference sequence). The DNA for the CDR3 is TGTGCCAGCAGTCCCCGACAGGGACCTTTCCCCTACGAGCAGTACTTC. Its translation: CASSPRQGPFPYEQYF.

This clonotype was observed a few times. It is unclear where the CDR3 begins or ends on the DNA, so no DNA is shown, and the CDR3 is as TCRdb lists it. The rearrangement uses TRBV7-6 and TRBJ2-5. Both ends counted, the CDR3 spans 14 residues. The germline gives CDR1 SGHVS, CDR2 FNYEAQ. CDR3 residues: CASSPSLERETQYF.

Comment on this clonotype: A single base separates this from a much larger clone, so it may be a read error. The CDR3 is CVSSSWDRDIYGYTF. CDR3 bases: TGTGTCAGCAGCTCTTGGGACAGGGATATCTATGGCTACACCTTC. The V gene is TRBV7-2, the J gene TRBJ1-2; 9 bases map to TRBD1. Germline values: CDR1 SGHTA, CDR2 FQGNSA. CDR3 length equals 15 residues.

In its sample, this clonotype was seen many times. J is TRBJ1-2 and V is TRBV7-6, with 8 bases that match TRBD1. CDR1 SGHVS and CDR2 FNYEAQ come from the germline V gene. CDR3 length: 14 amino acids. The trim removed 4 bases at V and 3 bases at J, leaving 4 bases unmatched. CDR3 bases: TGTGCCAGCAGCTCGTTGACAGGGGACTATGGCTACACCTTC. This codes for CASSSLTGDYGYTF.

This chain joins TRBV10-3 and TRBJ2-4; 8 bases agree with TRBD1. There are 15 residues in the CDR3. V shed 4 bases and J 5 bases; nucleotides not matched to a gene: 7. The V gene's germline CDR1 is ENHRY and CDR2 SYGVKD. CDR3 in DNA: TGTGCCATCAGTGGGGCAGGGGGCGACCAAAACATTCAGTACTTC. Protein sequence: CAISGAGGDQNIQYF.

This clonotype was found a few times. DNA for the CDR3: TGCAGTCCTCACAGGGATGAGCAGTTCTTC. Translating it yields CSPHRDEQFF. This chain links TRBV20-1 with TRBJ2-1, with D maybe TRBD1 (6 bases). V lost 8 bases and J 8 bases, leaving 10 bases between the germline ends. CDR1 is DFQATT and CDR2 is SNEGSKA in the germline V gene (reference sequence). This CDR3 is built from 10 residues.

CDR3 protein: CASSQEVGRKRKPQHF. The CDR3 DNA is TGCGCCAGCAGTCAAGAAGTGGGCAGGAAGAGGAAGCCCCAGCATTTT. The chain has TRBV23-1 and TRBJ1-5; D is unresolved. TRBV23-1 is an ORF; its function is uncertain. Between the trimmed V and J ends, which lost 2 bases and 8 bases, there was a span of 19 bases. The CDR3 contains 16 residues.

V usage is TRBV7-9 and J usage is TRBJ2-5; D is uncertain. Germline lookup yields CDR1 SEHNR and CDR2 FQNEAQ (reference sequence). The germline V and J ends were trimmed by 2 bases and 3 bases, with 10 bases remaining between them. The CDR3 loop spans 14 amino acids. CDR3 DNA: TGTGCCAGCAGCTTAAAGGGAATAGAAGAGACCCAGTACTTC. Protein: CASSLKGIEETQYF.

This clonotype was observed a few times. The chain recombines TRBV28 with TRBJ2-5, with a weak D call TRBD1 (6 bases). Per the germline V gene, CDR1 is MDHEN and CDR2 is SYDVKM. The CDR3 length is 15 residues. The V and J ends lost 7 bases and 2 bases respectively, with 17 bases between them. Here the CDR3 DNA reads TGTGCCAGCATCAAACCGGGACATTCACAAGAGACCCAGTACTTC. This codes for CASIKPGHSQETQYF. The full variable domain, in which reference TRBV28 and TRBJ2-5 provide the parts outside the CDR3, is DVKVTQSSRYLVKRTGEKVFLECVQDMDHENMFWYRQDPGLGLRLIYFSYDVKMKEKGDIPEGYSVSREKKERFSLILESASTNQTSMYLCASIKPGHSQETQYFGPGTRLLVL.

In its sample, this clonotype was seen many times. The J gene is TRBJ2-1, the V gene TRBV7-9; 10 positions match TRBD1. V was pared by 6 bases and J by 8 bases, with 10 bases of the junction left unmatched. CDR3 length: 15 amino acids. The germline gives CDR1 SEHNR, CDR2 FQNEAQ (reference sequence). CDR3 sequence (DNA): TGTGCCAGCAGTCCGCGGGACAGGGGCCCCTATGAGCAGTTCTTC. Translation: CASSPRDRGPYEQFF.

This clonotype showed up just a few times. The V and J genes are TRBV20-1 and TRBJ2-5, with D possibly matching TRBD2 (6 bases). The V gene lost 5 bases and the J gene lost 2 bases, with 12 bases spanning the gap. Germline CDR1 DFQATT, CDR2 SNEGSKA (reference sequence). The CDR3 runs 13 residues. CDR3 loop: CSAPGTPQETQYF. The CDR3 DNA reads TGCAGTGCTCCCGGGACTCCGCAAGAGACCCAGTACTTC.

The chain is built from TRBV4-2 and TRBJ2-7, with TRBD2 identical over 11 bases. J was trimmed by 4 bases and V by 0 bases; bases with no gene match: 5. Germline CDR1 and CDR2: LGHNA and YNFKEQ. The CDR3 covers 16 residues. This CDR3 is CASSQESSGGSYEQYF. DNA of the CDR3: TGTGCCAGCAGCCAAGAATCTAGCGGGGGGTCGTACGAGCAGTACTTC.

Comment on this clonotype: A much more abundant neighbour one base away suggests this may be a read error. The CDR3 bases are TGTGCCAACAGTTCCCCGACAGGGCCTTCCGGGGAGCTGTTTTTT. Its translation is CANSSPTGPSGELFF. The chain recombines TRBV6-2 or TRBV6-3 with TRBJ2-2; TRBD1 agrees at 7 bases. The germline V gene encodes CDR1 MNHEY and CDR2 SVGEGT. The length of the CDR3 is 15 residues.

Comment on this clonotype: Since the CDR3 does not end with the conserved phenylalanine or tryptophan, this likely comes from a read error. The chain combines TRBV28 with TRBJ1-3, with TRBD1 matching over 7 bases. The junction had 11 bases not matched to a gene; V was cut back by 8 bases and J by 7 bases. The CDR3 spans 14 residues. Germline values: CDR1 MDHEN, CDR2 SYDVKM. In DNA form, the CDR3 reads TGTGCCAGCTCGATTGACAGGGAAGGCAACACCATATATGTT. Protein sequence: CASSIDREGNTIYV.

This clonotype has a count of ten or more. The chain carries TRBV12-3 or TRBV12-4 and TRBJ1-5; D gene ambiguous. Trimming took 5 bases from V and 9 from J, leaving 11 bases between them. There are 12 residues in the CDR3. CDR3 DNA sequence: TGTGCCAGCAGTCGTACGAACTGGCCCCAGCATTTT. Its protein product is CASSRTNWPQHF.

The rearrangement joins TRBV29-1 to TRBJ2-3; the match to TRBD2 covers 11 bases. With 6 bases clipped from V and 2 bases from J, the junction kept 4 bases outside the gene matches. The CDR3 covers 14 residues. Germline lookup yields CDR1 SQVTM and CDR2 ANQGSEA. CDR3 in amino acids: CSVSSGGPTDTQYF. The CDR3 DNA sequence: TGCAGCGTCTCTAGCGGGGGGCCCACAGATACGCAGTATTTT.

This clonotype appeared many times. The CDR3 DNA reads TGTGCCAGCAGAAGAACAGGGGGCGCGGGTGAAGCTTTCTTT. Protein sequence: CASRRTGGAGEAFF. J is TRBJ1-1 and V is TRBV28; 9 bases align to TRBD1. This CDR3 spans 14 amino acids. With 6 bases clipped from V and 7 bases from J, the junction kept 9 bases outside the gene matches. Germline CDR1 and CDR2: MDHEN and SYDVKM.